One and the same sample provided the 29 T cell receptor beta chains below, sequenced in a study of low-dose radiotherapy and immunotherapy resistance in tumors. The time point is: after trial treatment. As for treatment: LDRT plus nivolumab, ipilimumab, low-dose cyclophosphamide and aspirin (RACIN trial). With TRAV- and TRBV-specific primers, first-strand cDNA was made, covering the alpha and beta chains. TCR amplification used 20 PCR cycles, a constant-region primer and a V-primer adapter. Each CDR3 protein is one row after TCRdb ran MiXCR on the reads. The sample has around 100,000 distinct CDR3 sequences, less than 25% seen once. The input for sequencing was PBMCs, taken after low-dose radiotherapy plus immunotherapy. These receptors were collected from a male donor with prostate cancer.

This clonotype was picked up many times. The chain links TRBV4-1 to TRBJ2-7; D possibly uses TRBD1 or TRBD2 (5 bases each). The germline V gene has CDR1 MGHRA and CDR2 YSYEKL. The CDR3 spans 13 residues. Trimming shortened V by 1 base and J by 3 bases, and 7 bases separated the two germline ends. The CDR3 DNA reads TGCGCCAGCAGCCAAGGGGGGATCTACGAGCAGTACTTC. Its translation is CASSQGGIYEQYF.

This chain joins TRBV28 and TRBJ2-6, with unresolved D. Germline V gene data show CDR1 as MDHEN and CDR2 as SYDVKM. The CDR3 has 15 residues. Trimming removed 6 bases from V and 0 bases from J, with 9 bases in between. This chain's CDR3 is CASSPYSSGANVLTF. CDR3 nucleotides: TGTGCCAGCAGCCCTTATAGCTCTGGGGCCAACGTCCTGACTTTC.

The genes are TRBV11-2 and TRBJ1-4; D call uncertain. Trimming cost V 4 bases and J 13 bases, with 10 bases left between them. CDR3 length: 11 residues. Germline CDR1 reads SGHAT; CDR2 reads FQNNGV. CDR3 region: CASSSTRRLFF. CDR3 nucleotide sequence: TGTGCCAGCAGCTCAACCAGAAGACTGTTTTTT.

This clonotype was picked up many times. This sequence joins TRBV20-1 and TRBJ2-7; 8 nucleotides agree with TRBD1. Germline V gene data show CDR1 as DFQATT and CDR2 as SNEGSKA (reference sequence). This CDR3 is 13 amino acids long. Trimming at V came to 7 bases and at J to 6 bases, leaving 11 bases not matched to a gene. The CDR3 is CSVLRGRGGEQYF. Written as DNA, the CDR3 is TGCAGTGTCCTCAGGGGGCGGGGAGGCGAGCAGTACTTC.

This clonotype has a single count. The CDR3 protein is CASWGGVGQTETQYF. Written as DNA, the CDR3 is TGTGCCAGCTGGGGCGGGGTAGGACAGACGGAGACCCAGTACTTC. The chain joins TRBV12-3 or TRBV12-4 to TRBJ2-5; D may correspond to TRBD1 or TRBD2 (6 bases each). CDR3 size: 15 residues. V was shortened by 8 bases and J by 5 bases, with 21 bases between the two germline ends.

There are many counts of this clonotype. The chain couples TRBV7-3 to TRBJ2-2; TRBD1 or TRBD2 may be the D gene (5 bases each). Between the trimmed V and J ends, which lost 3 bases and 5 bases, there was a span of 10 bases. In germline, CDR1 is SGHTA, CDR2 FQGTGA. The length of the CDR3 is 14 residues. The CDR3 DNA follows: TGTGCCAGCAGCTTCGGGGCGGTAACCGGGGAGCTGTTTTTT. It is translated as CASSFGAVTGELFF. Variable domain in full (rest from reference TRBV7-3 and TRBJ2-2): GAGVSQTPSNKVTEKGKYVELRCDPISGHTALYWYRQSLGQGPEFLIYFQGTGAADDSGLPNDRFFAVRPEGSVSTLKIQRTERGDSAVYLCASSFGAVTGELFFGEGSRLTVL.

The table lists this clonotype with many counts. The V gene is TRBV7-8, the J gene TRBJ2-5; D remains ambiguous. V lost 5 bases and J 8 bases, leaving 15 bases between the germline ends. Germline CDR1 reads SGHVS; CDR2 reads FQNEAQ. There are 13 residues in the CDR3. The CDR3: CASSRVSYGTQYF. CDR3 coding DNA: TGTGCCAGCAGCCGGGTCTCCTACGGCACCCAGTACTTC. The entire variable domain, with the rest obtained from reference TRBV7-8 and TRBJ2-5, is as follows: GAGVSQSPRYKVAKRGQDVALRCDPISGHVSLFWYQQALGQGPEFLTYFQNEAQLDKSGLPSDRFFAERPEGSVSTLKIQRTQQEDSAVYLCASSRVSYGTQYFGPGTRLLVL.

The J gene is TRBJ1-1, the V gene TRBV6-4, with D unresolved. V was pared by 0 bases and J by 1 base, with 6 bases between. Germline loops: CDR1 MRHNA, CDR2 SNTAGT. The CDR3 contains 14 residues. This CDR3 reads CASSDSAENTEAFF. CDR3 in DNA: TGTGCCAGCAGTGACTCGGCGGAGAACACTGAAGCTTTCTTT.

J is TRBJ2-3 and V is TRBV2, with TRBD2 matching over 13 bases. This CDR3 has 14 amino acids. Trimming at V came to 6 bases and at J to 5 bases, leaving 2 bases not matched to a gene. Germline V gene lookup returns CDR1 SNHLY and CDR2 FYNNEI. CDR3 DNA sequence: TGTGCCAGCAGAAGACTAGCGGGAGGAGATACGCAGTATTTT. It codes for CASRRLAGGDTQYF.

The chain has TRBV27 and TRBJ2-7, with D possibly called TRBD1 or TRBD2 (6 bases each). V shed 5 bases and J shed 5 bases, with 19 bases lying between them. The V gene's germline CDR1 is MNHEY and CDR2 SMNVEV (reference sequence). The length of the CDR3 is 15 residues. The chain's CDR3 is CASSPRSGGKNEQYF. Here the CDR3 DNA reads TGTGCCAGCAGTCCACGATCCGGGGGCAAGAACGAGCAGTACTTC.

This clonotype appeared a few times. J is TRBJ2-3 and V is TRBV5-6; the match to TRBD2 covers 8 bases. Germline V CDR1 and CDR2: SGHDT, YYEEEE. V shed 4 bases and J 11 bases; nucleotides not matched to a gene: 18. This CDR3 has 16 residues. CDR3 in amino acids: CASSAGLVGINNEQYF. CDR3 nucleotide sequence: TGTGCCAGCAGCGCGGGACTAGTCGGCATAAACAATGAGCAGTATTTT.

This clonotype appeared many times. The CDR3 coding sequence is TGTGCCAGCAGCGGACCCGGGACAGGGGGAAAGCAGTTCTTC. Amino acid sequence: CASSGPGTGGKQFF. The V and J genes are TRBV11-2 and TRBJ2-1; 11 bases are shared with TRBD1. Germline V gene data show CDR1 as SGHAT and CDR2 as FQNNGV. The V gene end was trimmed by 5 bases and the J gene end by 11 bases; junction bases not matched to a gene: 8. The length of the CDR3 is 14 residues.

Many counts were recorded for this clonotype. The chain recombines TRBV9 with TRBJ1-5, with 7 positions matching TRBD1. V shed 4 bases, J shed 1 base, and the junction held 2 bases outside the gene matches. Germline CDR1 reads SGDLS; CDR2 reads YYNGEE. This CDR3 is built from 14 residues. The CDR3 nucleotides read TGTGCCAGCAGCCCGGGACAGAGCAATCAGCCCCAGCATTTT. Its translation is CASSPGQSNQPQHF.

In the case of this clonotype: One base separates it from a far larger clone, so it is likely a read error. The chain recombines TRBV15 with TRBJ2-7, with a possible D match to TRBD1 (5 bases). Trimming cost V 2 bases and J 7 bases, with 18 bases left between them. CDR3 length: 15 residues. Germline values: CDR1 LNHNV, CDR2 YYDKDF (reference sequence). The CDR3 DNA is TGTGCCACCAGCAGATCAAGGGGTAGCTACAATGAGCAGTACTTC. It yields the protein CATSRSRGSYNEQYF.

In the case of this clonotype: A far larger clone is a single base away, which makes a read error likely. The chain is built from TRBV6-5 and TRBJ2-5; the D gene is possibly TRBD1 (6 bases). CDR3 length: 15 residues. From germline, CDR1 is MNHEY and CDR2 SVGAGI. The V end lost 5 bases, the J end lost 11 bases, and 24 bases lay between the germline ends. The CDR3 DNA reads TGTGCCAGCAGTGAGGACAGCAACTCCTACAATGAGCAGTACTTC. Translated, it gives CASSEDSNSYNEQYF.

Remarks on this clonotype: Since the CDR3 does not end with the conserved phenylalanine or tryptophan, this likely comes from a read error. The rearrangement uses TRBV5-6 and TRBJ1-5; 9 bases are shared with TRBD1. The CDR3 runs 14 residues. J was trimmed by 6 bases and V by 4 bases; bases with no gene match: 5. Germline values: CDR1 SGHDT, CDR2 YYEEEE. The DNA of the CDR3 is TGTGCCAGCAGCCTCGGACAGGGGAGTCAGCCCCAGCATTCT. Residues: CASSLGQGSQPQHS.

This clonotype has ten or more counts. The J gene is TRBJ1-6, the V gene TRBV7-2, with no clear D. Germline V gives CDR1 SGHTA, CDR2 FQGNSA. With 3 bases removed from V and 9 bases from J, the gap between germline ends came to 6 bases. There are 12 residues in the CDR3. CDR3 loop: CASSLELSPLHF. DNA for the CDR3: TGTGCCAGCAGCTTGGAACTTTCACCCCTCCACTTT.

This clonotype was counted at least ten times. The rearrangement links TRBV6-5 to TRBJ2-7; D remains ambiguous. V lost 3 bases to trimming and J lost 6 bases, with 9 bases between them. Germline V lookup: CDR1 MNHEY, CDR2 SVGAGI. The CDR3 runs to 12 residues. CDR3 bases: TGTGCCAGCAGTTATCACGACGGCGAGCAGTACTTC. Amino acid sequence: CASSYHDGEQYF.

This clonotype was counted many times. The genes are TRBV28 and TRBJ2-5; D unresolved. The CDR3 sequence is 14 residues long. V lost 5 bases to trimming and J lost 7 bases, with 17 bases between them. Germline V lookup: CDR1 MDHEN, CDR2 SYDVKM. CDR3 in DNA: TGTGCCAGCAGTGACGTGATTGGGCGAGGGACCCAGTACTTC. Amino acid sequence: CASSDVIGRGTQYF.

This clonotype was detected once. This likely reflects a read error, since a far larger clone is one base away. This sequence joins TRBV6-6 and TRBJ2-2; TRBD1 matches 10 bases. Germline V gene data show CDR1 as MNHNY and CDR2 as SVGAGI (reference sequence). CDR3 size: 14 residues. The V and J ends lost 5 bases and 4 bases, in that order; junction bases with no gene match: 1. CDR3 sequence: CASSRTGGTGELFF. The CDR3 nucleotides read TGTGCCAGCAGTAGGACAGGGGGCACCGGGGAGCTGTTTTTT.

This clonotype was seen just once. This may be a read error, as it is one base from a much larger clone. J is TRBJ2-1 and V is TRBV20-1; TRBD2 might be the D (6 bases). CDR3 size: 11 residues. From germline, CDR1 is DFQATT and CDR2 SNEGSKA (reference sequence). CDR3 region: CNARSRETQFF. The CDR3 region has the DNA TGCAACGCTAGATCCCGGGAGACCCAGTTCTTC.

This clonotype has just a few counts. The V call is TRBV4-2, the J call TRBJ2-3, with D tentatively TRBD1 (5 bases). V was shortened by 0 bases and J by 2 bases, with 15 bases between the two germline ends. Germline V gene data show CDR1 as LGHNA and CDR2 as YNFKEQ. CDR3 length: 17 amino acids. This CDR3 is CASSQDLIGHLTDTQYF. The CDR3 DNA reads as TGTGCCAGCAGCCAAGATTTGATAGGACACCTCACAGATACGCAGTATTTT.

This clonotype was observed a handful of times. This chain joins TRBV15 and TRBJ2-7; D is perhaps TRBD1 (6 bases). V lost 5 bases to trimming and J lost 3 bases, with 8 bases between them. Germline loops: CDR1 LNHNV, CDR2 YYDKDF (reference sequence). This CDR3 contains 12 residues. Here the CDR3 reads CATSLQGYEQYF. CDR3 nucleotide sequence: TGTGCCACCAGCTTACAGGGCTACGAGCAGTACTTC.

The rearrangement uses TRBV20-1 and TRBJ1-4; possibly TRBD1 for D (5 bases). Germline V gives CDR1 DFQATT, CDR2 SNEGSKA (reference sequence). The CDR3 length is 14 residues. The V end lost 3 bases, the J end lost 5 bases, and 13 bases lay between the germline ends. The CDR3 spells CSASPRDLNEKLFF. CDR3 bases: TGCAGTGCTAGTCCCCGGGACTTAAATGAAAAACTGTTTTTT.

Many counts were recorded for this clonotype. At one end the junction does not follow the germline gene, possibly because of a read error. This chain joins TRBV15 and TRBJ2-1; D call uncertain. CDR1 LNHNV and CDR2 YYDKDF come from the germline V gene (reference sequence). The CDR3 loop spans 12 amino acids. In DNA form, the CDR3 reads TGTGCCACCAGCAGAGACAGTGCTGAGCATTTCTTC. It translates to CATSRDSAEHFF.

J is TRBJ2-5 and V is TRBV15; maybe TRBD2 (6 bases). The CDR3 has 16 residues. V lost 1 base and J lost 3, with 15 bases in between. In germline, CDR1 is LNHNV, CDR2 YYDKDF (reference sequence). In DNA, the CDR3 is TGTGCCACCAGCAGAGCTCTAGGTACGGGAGAAGAGACCCAGTACTTC. Residues: CATSRALGTGEETQYF.

The chain uses TRBV5-1 and TRBJ2-3; TRBD2 might be the D (6 bases). The CDR3 spans 17 residues. The germline V and J ends were trimmed by 2 bases and 7 bases, with 23 bases remaining between them. Germline V gene data show CDR1 as SGHRS and CDR2 as YFSETQ. CDR3 sequence: CASSFPRGRGSTNTQYF. DNA of the CDR3: TGCGCCAGCAGCTTTCCGAGGGGCCGGGGGTCTACGAATACGCAGTATTTT.

This clonotype was picked up many times. The chain couples TRBV7-9 to TRBJ2-5, with 7 bases aligning to TRBD1. The CDR3 loop spans 14 amino acids. Germline CDR1 reads SEHNR; CDR2 reads FQNEAQ (reference sequence). V gave up 5 bases and J gave up 3 bases; unmatched junction bases: 6. Here the CDR3 DNA reads TGTGCCAGCAGCCCTCGTGACAGGGAAGAGACCCAGTACTTC. Protein: CASSPRDREETQYF. Full variable domain (outside the CDR3, taken from reference TRBV7-9 and TRBJ2-5): DTGVSQNPRHKITKRGQNVTFRCDPISEHNRLYWYRQTLGQGPEFLTYFQNEAQLEKSRLLSDRFSAERPKGSFSTLEIQRTEQGDSAMYLCASSPRDREETQYFGPGTRLLVL.

This clonotype was observed a few times. V usage is TRBV7-6 and J usage is TRBJ2-3; TRBD1 matches 8 bases. Trimming cost V 5 bases and J 3 bases; bases outside gene matches: 4. Germline V lookup: CDR1 SGHVS, CDR2 FNYEAQ. The CDR3 has 14 residues. CDR3 residues: CASSTGQGTDTQYF. In nucleotides, the CDR3 is TGTGCCAGCAGCACCGGACAGGGAACAGATACGCAGTATTTT.